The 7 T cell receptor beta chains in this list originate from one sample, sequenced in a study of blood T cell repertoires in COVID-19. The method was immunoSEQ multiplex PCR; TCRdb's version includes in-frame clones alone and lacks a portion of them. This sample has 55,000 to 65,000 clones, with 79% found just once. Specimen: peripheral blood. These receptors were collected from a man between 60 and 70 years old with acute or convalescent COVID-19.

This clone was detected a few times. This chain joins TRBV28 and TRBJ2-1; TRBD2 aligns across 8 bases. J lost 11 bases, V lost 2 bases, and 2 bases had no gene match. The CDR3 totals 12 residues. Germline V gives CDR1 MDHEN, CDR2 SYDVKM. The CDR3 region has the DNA TGTGCCAGCAGTTTAGGACTAGCTAAGCAGTTCTTC. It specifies CASSLGLAKQFF.

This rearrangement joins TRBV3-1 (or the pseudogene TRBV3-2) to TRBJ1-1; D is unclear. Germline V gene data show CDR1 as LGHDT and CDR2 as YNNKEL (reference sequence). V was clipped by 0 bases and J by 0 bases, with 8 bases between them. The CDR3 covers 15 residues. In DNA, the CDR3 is TGTGCCAGCAGCCAAGATGGAGGCCTGAACACTGAAGCTTTCTTT. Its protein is CASSQDGGLNTEAFF.

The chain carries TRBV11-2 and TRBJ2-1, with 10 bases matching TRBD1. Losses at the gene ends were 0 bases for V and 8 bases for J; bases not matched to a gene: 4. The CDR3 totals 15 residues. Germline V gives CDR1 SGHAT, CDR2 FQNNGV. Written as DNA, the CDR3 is TGTGCCAGCAGCTTAGAGGGGACAGGGGACCATGAGCAGTTCTTC. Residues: CASSLEGTGDHEQFF.

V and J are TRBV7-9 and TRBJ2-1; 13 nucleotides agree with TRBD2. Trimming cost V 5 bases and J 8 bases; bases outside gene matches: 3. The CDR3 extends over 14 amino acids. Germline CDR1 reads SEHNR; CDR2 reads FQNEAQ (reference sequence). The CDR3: CASSRGLAGYEQFF. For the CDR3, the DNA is TGTGCCAGCAGCAGGGGACTAGCGGGATATGAGCAGTTCTTC.

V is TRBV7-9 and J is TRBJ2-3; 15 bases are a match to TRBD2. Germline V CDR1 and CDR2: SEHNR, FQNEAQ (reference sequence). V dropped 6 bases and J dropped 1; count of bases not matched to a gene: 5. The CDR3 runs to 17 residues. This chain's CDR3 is CASRRTSGRDGTDTQYF. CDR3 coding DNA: TGTGCCAGCAGACGGACTAGCGGGAGGGATGGCACAGATACGCAGTATTTT. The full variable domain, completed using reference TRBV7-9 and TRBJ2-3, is DTGVSQNPRHKITKRGQNVTFRCDPISEHNRLYWYRQTLGQGPEFLTYFQNEAQLEKSRLLSDRFSAERPKGSFSTLEIQRTEQGDSAMYLCASRRTSGRDGTDTQYFGPGTRLTVL.

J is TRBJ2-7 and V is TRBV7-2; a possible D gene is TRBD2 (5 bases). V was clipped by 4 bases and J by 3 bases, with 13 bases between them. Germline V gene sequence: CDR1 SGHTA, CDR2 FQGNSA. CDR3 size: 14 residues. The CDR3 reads CASSSPGGFYEQYF. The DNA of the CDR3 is TGTGCCAGCAGCTCGCCGGGCGGGTTCTACGAGCAGTACTTC.

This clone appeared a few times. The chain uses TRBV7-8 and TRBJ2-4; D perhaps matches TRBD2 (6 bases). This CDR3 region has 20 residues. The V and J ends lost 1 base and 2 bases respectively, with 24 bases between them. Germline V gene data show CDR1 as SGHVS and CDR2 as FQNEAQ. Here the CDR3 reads CASSLVRFRLVGGTKNIQYF. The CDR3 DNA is TGTGCCAGCAGCTTAGTACGGTTCCGACTGGTCGGCGGGACCAAAAACATTCAGTACTTC.